This T cell receptor (beta chain) came from a study of blood T cell repertoires in COVID-19. Study-level background: The cDNA or gDNA used as material had been derived from T cells, B-cell-depleted T cells, or PBMCs.

V dropped 6 bases and J dropped 10; count of bases not matched to a gene: 12. The germline V gene has CDR1 MNHEY and CDR2 SVGAGI. The CDR3 is 15 amino acids. The method was immunoSEQ multiplex PCR; TCRdb's version includes in-frame clones alone and lacks a portion of them. The sample includes some 170,000 clones, around 76% seen only once; the top ten take over 7.5%. Sequenced sample: peripheral blood. This receptor was obtained from a woman aged 70-85 years with acute or convalescent COVID-19. This chain joins TRBV6-5 and TRBJ1-6, with TRBD1 matching over 7 bases. As DNA, the CDR3 is TGTGCCAGCAGGCTGCACAGGGGCGTAGAATCACCCCTCCACTTT. This encodes CASRLHRGVESPLHF.